The clone carrying this T cell receptor (beta chain) has only a few counts. Its specificity is not known. This sample was included in a study of early T cells in non-severe SARS-CoV-2 infection. Study context: Whole-blood bulk RNA, unsorted, was sequenced, and chains were unpaired. Study results and caveats: VDJdb matching skewed toward anti-spike CD8 responses, missing private and CD4 specificities.

The protocol attached unique molecular identifiers to individual cDNA molecules. Each CDR3 protein is one row after TCRdb ran MiXCR on the 5' RACE reads. The profile shows just under 90,000 distinct CDR3 sequences, approximately 14% of them singletons. Germline CDR1 reads ENHRY; CDR2 reads SYGVKD. The V gene end was trimmed by 5 bases and the J gene end by 7 bases; junction bases not matched to a gene: 5. The CDR3 totals 12 residues. The chain uses TRBV10-3 and TRBJ2-7; 7 nucleotides line up with TRBD2. Sequenced: whole blood. The source of this sequence is an adult who was a healthcare worker with PCR-confirmed SARS-CoV-2 infection or an uninfected control (not recorded which). CDR3 amino acids: CAISSRGDEQYF. CDR3 nucleotides: TGTGCCATCAGTTCCCGGGGGGATGAGCAGTACTTC.